The 28 T cell receptor beta chains presented below share a single source sample, sequenced in a study of identical twins. Each CDR3 protein is one row after TCRdb ran MiXCR on the 5' RACE reads. The sample lists 1.5 million to 2 million distinct CDR3 sequences; more than 30% were seen once. The source material was cord blood. The source is a newborn girl in good health.

J is TRBJ1-3 and V is TRBV20-1, with 10 nucleotides matching TRBD1. V shed 0 bases, J shed 4 bases, and the junction held 6 bases outside the gene matches. The CDR3 has 16 residues. Germline loops: CDR1 DFQATT, CDR2 SNEGSKA (reference sequence). The CDR3 DNA reads as TGCAGTGCTAGAGATAGCGACAGGGGGCGAGGAAACACCATATATTTT. Translation: CSARDSDRGRGNTIYF.

This clonotype has only a few counts. The chain links TRBV13 to TRBJ2-3, with 8 bases identical to TRBD2. From germline, CDR1 is PRHDT and CDR2 FYEKMQ (reference sequence). The CDR3 is made up of 17 amino acids. V trimming: 2 bases; J trimming: 4 bases; junction bases outside the gene matches: 11. DNA of the CDR3: TGTGCCAGCAGCTTAAGGATGACTAGCGTGGTCTCAGATACGCAGTATTTT. Translation gives CASSLRMTSVVSDTQYF.

V usage is TRBV12-3 or TRBV12-4 and J usage is TRBJ2-1; 9 nucleotides align to TRBD2. The CDR3 totals 16 residues. Unmatched junction bases numbered 12, after V lost 4 bases and J lost 8 bases. The CDR3 DNA sequence: TGTGCCAGCAGTTCCGCGTGGCGGGGGGGCGGAGATGAGCAGTTCTTC. It encodes CASSSAWRGGGDEQFF.

This clonotype has a count of ten or more. The V call is TRBV12-3 or TRBV12-4, the J call TRBJ2-5, with 9 bases identical to TRBD1. V gave up 3 bases and J gave up 3 bases; unmatched junction bases: 5. This CDR3 region has 15 residues. The CDR3 DNA follows: TGTGCCAGCAGTTTCGATACAGGGGGCGAAGAGACCCAGTACTTC. Translation gives CASSFDTGGEETQYF.

The CDR3, as DNA: TGTGCCATCAGTGAGCCAGGACTACGCTCCTACAATGAGCAGTACTTC. It specifies CAISEPGLRSYNEQYF. The chain joins TRBV10-3 to TRBJ2-7, with D maybe TRBD2 (6 bases). The CDR3 covers 16 residues. Trimming shortened V by 2 bases and J by 7 bases, and 21 bases separated the two germline ends. Per germline, CDR1 ENHRY and CDR2 SYGVKD.

Note on this clonotype: A much larger clone differs from this one at a single base, so this may be a read error. V is TRBV6-2 or TRBV6-3 and J is TRBJ1-5; unclear D gene. Trimming took 7 bases from V and 6 from J, leaving 16 bases between them. Germline lookup yields CDR1 MNHEY and CDR2 SVGEGT. This CDR3 has 14 amino acids. CDR3: CASTQHLGVQPQHF. DNA of the CDR3: TGTGCCAGCACCCAACATCTCGGGGTTCAGCCCCAGCATTTT.

Points on this clonotype: It is likely a read error, because the conserved phenylalanine at the end of the CDR3 is missing. The J gene is TRBJ2-1, the V gene TRBV30; D might be TRBD1 or TRBD2, each matching 5 bases. CDR3 length equals 12 residues. V was trimmed by 1 base and J by 6 bases, leaving 7 bases between them. Germline V CDR1 and CDR2: GTSNPN, SVGIG (reference sequence). CDR3 residues: CAWSDGGNEQFS. As DNA, the CDR3 is TGTGCCTGGAGTGATGGGGGCAATGAGCAGTTCTCC.

This chain's CDR3 is CASSSYALAVPSTDTQYF. Here the CDR3 DNA reads TGTGCCAGCAGTTCCTATGCTTTGGCGGTTCCTAGCACAGATACGCAGTATTTT. This chain links TRBV28 with TRBJ2-3; D gene uncertain. Germline V gene lookup returns CDR1 MDHEN and CDR2 SYDVKM. The CDR3 contains 18 residues. Trimming pared 4 bases from V and 0 bases from J, leaving 20 bases between.

Only a few counts were recorded for this clonotype. DNA for the CDR3: TGTGCCTGGGGCTATGGCTACACCTTC. This sequence encodes CAWGYGYTF. The chain is built from TRBV30 and TRBJ1-2; D unclear. From germline, CDR1 is GTSNPN and CDR2 SVGIG (reference sequence). The CDR3 totals 9 residues. V was trimmed by 5 bases and J by 4 bases, leaving 2 bases between them.

This clonotype was observed a handful of times. This rearrangement joins TRBV5-1 to TRBJ2-7; 8 bases match TRBD1. The CDR3 loop spans 16 amino acids. Looked up from germline, CDR1 is SGHRS and CDR2 is YFSETQ. The ends lost 0 bases at V and 0 bases at J; junction bases unmatched: 5. CDR3 sequence (DNA): TGCGCCAGCAGCTTGGGTCCGGGACAGGCCTCCTACGAGCAGTACTTC. Protein: CASSLGPGQASYEQYF. Together with reference TRBV5-1 and TRBJ2-7, the CDR3 gives the full variable domain: KAGVTQTPRYLIKTRGQQVTLSCSPISGHRSVSWYQQTPGQGLQFLFEYFSETQRNKGNFPGRFSGRQFSNSRSEMNVSTLELGDSALYLCASSLGPGQASYEQYFGPGTRLTVT.

This clonotype was found a few times. This chain links TRBV7-9 with TRBJ1-2; the D gene is possibly TRBD1 (5 bases). This CDR3 has 15 residues. V was trimmed by 2 bases and J by 7 bases, leaving 17 bases between them. The germline V gene encodes CDR1 SEHNR and CDR2 FQNEAQ (reference sequence). The chain's CDR3 is CASSLPGTGSFGYTF. The CDR3 nucleotides are TGTGCCAGCAGCTTACCCGGGACGGGTTCGTTTGGCTACACCTTC.

The chain uses TRBV25-1 and TRBJ1-2, with a possible D match to TRBD1 (5 bases). V lost 2 bases, J lost 4 bases, and 11 bases lay in between. The CDR3 covers 14 residues. CDR1 is MGHDK, CDR2 SYGVNS, per germline. CDR3: CASSERGRSYGYTF. In nucleotides, the CDR3 is TGTGCCAGCAGTGAACGGGGGAGGAGCTATGGCTACACCTTC.

This clonotype was observed a handful of times. The rearrangement links TRBV6-6 to TRBJ2-7; TRBD1 might be the D (6 bases). With 5 bases removed from V and 1 base from J, the gap between germline ends came to 12 bases. This CDR3 is built from 14 residues. Germline CDR1 and CDR2: MNHNY and SVGAGI (reference sequence). The CDR3 DNA reads as TGTGCCAGCAGTAACAACGACAGGTCCTACGAGCAGTACTTC. Its translation is CASSNNDRSYEQYF.

Remarks on this clonotype: Sequence at one end of the junction differs from germline and may be a read error. The V gene is TRBV14, the J gene TRBJ2-5; D unclear. Gene TRBJ2-7 matches the end of the DNA better, so the J call may be wrong. Germline V gene sequence: CDR1 SGHDN, CDR2 FVKESK. The CDR3 extends over 14 amino acids. The CDR3 DNA follows: TGTGCCGGCAGCCAAGAACGAGGACGGGACGAGCAGTACTTC. Its translation: CAGSQERGRDEQYF.

CDR3 region: CASSQTGLAAYEQYF. The CDR3 DNA is TGTGCCAGCAGCCAAACGGGACTAGCGGCCTACGAGCAGTACTTC. V and J are TRBV3-1 and TRBJ2-7; 11 bases align to TRBD2. With 2 bases clipped from V and 2 bases from J, the junction kept 2 bases outside the gene matches. The germline V gene encodes CDR1 LGHDT and CDR2 YNNKEL (reference sequence). This CDR3 contains 15 residues.

This clonotype appeared many times. V and J are TRBV13 and TRBJ2-6; no definite D call. The germline CDR1 and CDR2 sequences are PRHDT and FYEKMQ (reference sequence). Trimming took off 5 bases at V and 1 base at J, with 9 bases between the two ends. This CDR3 has 15 residues. The CDR3 nucleotides are TGTGCCAGCAGCATCGGATTATCTGGGGCCAACGTCCTGACTTTC. It encodes CASSIGLSGANVLTF.

Only a few counts were recorded for this clonotype. This rearrangement joins TRBV6-1 to TRBJ1-6; TRBD1 might be the D (6 bases). Germline-derived CDR1 and CDR2 are MNHNS and SASEGT. Trimming cost V 4 bases and J 10 bases, with 11 bases left between them. This CDR3 has 13 amino acids. The CDR3 DNA reads TGTGCCAGCAGTGGGGACACAAGGTCACCCCTCCACTTT. Translated, it gives CASSGDTRSPLHF.

This clonotype was seen ten or more times. The rearrangement uses TRBV29-1 and TRBJ2-1; 7 bases are a match to TRBD2. Trimming removed 3 bases from V and 7 bases from J; junction bases left unmatched: 9. Germline V CDR1 and CDR2: SQVTM, ANQGSEA. The CDR3 consists of 14 residues. The CDR3 DNA is TGCAGCGTTGATGACGCTAGCGGACTTAATGAGCAGTTCTTC. Its protein is CSVDDASGLNEQFF.

This clonotype has only a few counts. The chain combines TRBV19 with TRBJ2-1; D gene ambiguous. Germline V gives CDR1 LNHDA, CDR2 SQIVND (reference sequence). The CDR3 is made up of 15 amino acids. Between the trimmed V and J ends, which lost 2 bases and 9 bases, there was a span of 17 bases. The CDR3 DNA is TGTGCCAGTAGTATATCCTCCGTTGGGGAAGTTGAGCAGTTCTTC. Its translation: CASSISSVGEVEQFF.

A note on this clonotype: One end of the junction fails to match germline, which may point to a read error. The V call is TRBV5-1, the J call TRBJ2-7; 9 bases fit TRBD1. The CDR3 totals 15 residues. The germline gives CDR1 SGHRS, CDR2 YFSETQ. The CDR3 DNA sequence: TGTGCCAGCAGCCTCGAGGACAGGGGTCCCTACGAGCAGTACTTC. The encoded protein is CASSLEDRGPYEQYF.

On this clonotype itself: Germline is not matched at one junction end, which may reflect a read error. This chain links TRBV12-3 or TRBV12-4 with TRBJ2-2; 9 bases fit TRBD2. The CDR3 has 15 residues. CDR3 protein: CVSSFRTSVSGELFF. CDR3 bases: TGTGTCAGCAGTTTTAGGACTAGCGTTTCCGGGGAGCTGTTTTTT.

This clonotype was recorded only once. Sequence at one end of the junction differs from germline and may be a read error. The V and J genes are TRBV24-1 and TRBJ2-1; 10 bases fit TRBD2. Germline CDR1 reads KGHDR; CDR2 reads SFDVKD. The CDR3 runs 16 residues. The CDR3: CATSDCVAGGLDEQFF. DNA of the CDR3: TGCGCCACCAGTGATTGTGTAGCGGGAGGCCTTGATGAGCAGTTCTTC.

The V and J genes are TRBV28 and TRBJ1-3; D might be TRBD1 (6 bases). Per the germline V gene, CDR1 is MDHEN and CDR2 is SYDVKM. CDR3 size: 13 residues. V was shortened by 6 bases and J by 8 bases, with 14 bases between the two germline ends. CDR3 in amino acids: CASRTYREYTIYF. CDR3 nucleotides: TGTGCCAGCAGGACATACAGGGAGTACACCATATATTTT. Drawing the rest from reference TRBV28 and TRBJ1-3, the complete variable domain is DVKVTQSSRYLVKRTGEKVFLECVQDMDHENMFWYRQDPGLGLRLIYFSYDVKMKEKGDIPEGYSVSREKKERFSLILESASTNQTSMYLCASRTYREYTIYFGEGSWLTVV.

V and J are TRBV12-3 or TRBV12-4 and TRBJ1-2; the match to TRBD1 covers 8 bases. This CDR3 comprises 14 residues. Germline trimming cut 0 bases from V and 7 bases from J; bases unmatched to any gene: 4. CDR3 amino acids: CASSLAQGAGGYTF. Here the CDR3 DNA reads TGTGCCAGCAGTTTAGCGCAGGGGGCGGGTGGCTACACCTTC.

The V gene is TRBV2, the J gene TRBJ2-1; D unclear. CDR1 is SNHLY and CDR2 is FYNNEI in the germline V gene. The CDR3 covers 15 residues. Trimming pared 7 bases from V and 6 bases from J, leaving 19 bases between. CDR3 DNA sequence: TGTGCCAGCACGGACGGCCTAACGGTCTGCAATGAGCAGTTCTTC. It encodes CASTDGLTVCNEQFF. The whole variable domain, remainder taken from reference TRBV2 and TRBJ2-1, is EPEVTQTPSHQVTQMGQEVILRCVPISNHLYFYWYRQILGQKVEFLVSFYNNEISEKSEIFDDQFSVERPDGSNFTLKIRSTKLEDSAMYFCASTDGLTVCNEQFFGPGTRLTVL.

This clonotype was observed at least ten times. The chain couples TRBV12-3 or TRBV12-4 to TRBJ1-2; unclear D gene. V was trimmed by 0 bases and J by 5 bases, leaving 7 bases between them. The CDR3 is 13 amino acids. DNA of the CDR3: TGTGCCAGCAGTTTAGCCACAGTGTATGGCTACACCTTC. Protein product: CASSLATVYGYTF.

This rearrangement joins TRBV11-2 to TRBJ2-4; D might be TRBD1 (6 bases). The CDR3 sequence is 15 residues long. Germline assignment: CDR1 SGHAT and CDR2 FQNNGV. V was shortened by 5 bases and J by 1 base, with 12 bases between the two germline ends. CDR3 nucleotide sequence: TGTGCCAGCAGCCCCACAGGGATGGCCAAAAACATTCAGTACTTC. This encodes CASSPTGMAKNIQYF.

This clonotype was detected only a few times. This chain uses TRBV12-3 or TRBV12-4 with TRBJ2-3; 10 bases are a match to TRBD2. The CDR3 is 16 residues long. Germline trimming cut 3 bases from V and 3 bases from J; bases unmatched to any gene: 6. This CDR3 is CASSFQGLAVTDTQYF. CDR3 in DNA: TGTGCCAGCAGTTTCCAAGGACTAGCGGTTACAGATACGCAGTATTTT.